The 15 T cell receptor beta chains presented below share a single source sample, sequenced in a study of blood T cells in healthy people across ages (dated by TCRdb to between 2014 and 2017). Receptor libraries were prepared by 5' RACE. Sequenced using an Illumina HiSeq 2500. A second PCR of roughly 7 to 12 cycles was run with a J-beta primer mix and a sample-barcoded 5' primer. TCRdb cleaned the public reads at Q25 with fastp, built clones with MiXCR and kept in-frame beta chains. Each CDR3 protein gets just one entry, which takes the most common genes and DNA from the rows behind it. The sample table lists 1.5 million or so distinct CDR3 sequences, about 45% of them with a count of one. The top ten clones comprise around 4% of the sample. Sequencing used blood. Source of these receptors: a woman under 30 in good health.

The V call is TRBV9, the J call TRBJ1-2; weak D call: TRBD1 (5 bases). V was shortened by 3 bases and J by 2 bases, with 17 bases between the two germline ends. The CDR3 has 16 residues. Germline V gives CDR1 SGDLS, CDR2 YYNGEE. In DNA, the CDR3 is TGTGCCAGCAGCGCCCACTCGGCCCAGGGAAACTATGGCTACACCTTC. Protein product: CASSAHSAQGNYGYTF.

V is TRBV2 and J is TRBJ2-1, with 12 bases lining up with TRBD2. The germline gives CDR1 SNHLY, CDR2 FYNNEI. V lost 8 bases, J lost 4 bases, and 3 bases stayed unmatched. The CDR3 runs 14 residues. The CDR3 bases are TGTGCCAGCCTTCTAGCGGGGGGGTACAATGAGCAGTTCTTC. Amino acids: CASLLAGGYNEQFF.

This clonotype has just a few counts. The chain links TRBV14 to TRBJ2-1; D is undetermined. Germline V gene sequence: CDR1 SGHDN, CDR2 FVKESK. This CDR3 has 16 amino acids. Trimming stripped 1 base from V and 4 bases from J, with 14 bases between. CDR3 amino acids: CASSQVSTAKYNEQFF. The CDR3 DNA is TGTGCCAGCAGCCAAGTGTCAACAGCTAAGTACAATGAGCAGTTCTTC.

This clonotype occurred once. The gene calls are TRBV12-3 or TRBV12-4 and TRBJ1-1, with D possibly being TRBD1 (6 bases). Between the trimmed V and J ends, which lost 4 bases and 4 bases, there was a span of 7 bases. The CDR3 runs 12 residues. CDR3 bases: TGTGCCAGCAGTTGGGGGCCCACTGAAGCTTTCTTT. It encodes CASSWGPTEAFF.

This clonotype was detected only a few times. The rearrangement joins TRBV6-2 or TRBV6-3 to TRBJ2-5; TRBD1 might be the D (5 bases). The J call is in doubt because the DNA end fits TRBJ2-7 better. CDR1 and CDR2 from the germline V gene are MNHEY and SVGEGT. The CDR3 covers 15 residues. The CDR3 reads CASSYSIAGFDEQYF. The CDR3 nucleotides are TGTGCCAGCAGTTACTCGATCGCAGGGTTCGACGAGCAGTACTTC.

The chain has TRBV12-3 or TRBV12-4 and TRBJ2-5, with unresolved D. This CDR3 is built from 12 residues. V was trimmed by 8 bases and J by 5 bases, leaving 12 bases between them. The CDR3 nucleotides are TGTGCCAGCGCACCGGGTGTTGAGACCCAGTACTTC. The encoded protein is CASAPGVETQYF.

The gene calls are TRBV12-3 or TRBV12-4 and TRBJ2-7; D unclear. The CDR3 length is 15 residues. With 0 bases removed from V and 2 bases from J, the gap between germline ends came to 11 bases. In DNA, the CDR3 is TGTGCCAGCAGTTTAGCGCTAGGTAGGGCCTACGAGCAGTACTTC. Translated, it gives CASSLALGRAYEQYF.

This chain uses TRBV28 with TRBJ1-5; no definite D call. CDR3 length: 14 amino acids. Germline V gives CDR1 MDHEN, CDR2 SYDVKM. With 3 bases removed from V and 7 bases from J, the gap between germline ends came to 13 bases. CDR3 bases: TGTGCCAGCAGTTTCTGGGGAACCTTGCAGCCCCAGCATTTT. The encoded protein is CASSFWGTLQPQHF.

The chain has TRBV28 and TRBJ2-1; D is possibly TRBD1 (6 bases). Germline V gene data show CDR1 as MDHEN and CDR2 as SYDVKM. CDR3 size: 15 residues. V lost 3 bases and J lost 4, with 13 bases in between. The DNA for the CDR3 is TGTGCCAGCAGTTTTCGGCAGGGGATGTACAATGAGCAGTTCTTC. It yields the protein CASSFRQGMYNEQFF.

The J gene is TRBJ1-2, the V gene TRBV4-3; D is unclear. The CDR3 is 14 amino acids. CDR1 LGHNA and CDR2 YSLEER come from the germline V gene. The germline V and J ends were trimmed by 0 bases and 8 bases, with 13 bases remaining between them. This CDR3 is CASSQDPGSGGYTF. DNA of the CDR3: TGCGCCAGCAGCCAAGATCCGGGTTCGGGGGGCTACACCTTC.

In DNA, the CDR3 is TGCGCCAGCAGCTTGGGTACTAGCGGGAGGGCCAGTGAGCAGTTCTTC. It yields the protein CASSLGTSGRASEQFF. The genes are TRBV5-1 and TRBJ2-1, with 13 bases that match TRBD2. Germline values: CDR1 SGHRS, CDR2 YFSETQ. CDR3 length: 16 residues. Trimming took 0 bases from V and 9 from J; bases not matched to a gene: 6. Looking up the rest from reference TRBV5-1 and TRBJ2-1 gives the full variable domain: KAGVTQTPRYLIKTRGQQVTLSCSPISGHRSVSWYQQTPGQGLQFLFEYFSETQRNKGNFPGRFSGRQFSNSRSEMNVSTLELGDSALYLCASSLGTSGRASEQFFGPGTRLTVL.

This clonotype was found once. The chain uses TRBV4-2 and TRBJ1-2, with unresolved D. V lost 4 bases and J 0 bases, leaving 12 bases between the germline ends. There are 15 residues in the CDR3. Looked up from germline, CDR1 is LGHNA and CDR2 is YNFKEQ. The CDR3 DNA reads TGTGCCAGCAGCCCCGCAGGTCGAGCTAACTATGGCTACACCTTC. Translating gives CASSPAGRANYGYTF.

V and J are TRBV7-9 and TRBJ2-3; 11 bases match TRBD2. The trim removed 4 bases at V and 5 bases at J, leaving 11 bases unmatched. CDR3 size: 17 residues. Germline loops: CDR1 SEHNR, CDR2 FQNEAQ (reference sequence). Written as DNA, the CDR3 is TGTGCCAGCAGCTCCGATCATAGCGGGGGGGCTAGAGATACGCAGTATTTT. Translated: CASSSDHSGGARDTQYF.

DNA for the CDR3: TGTGCCAGCAGCCGACAGGCCACCGTTAACACTGAAGCTTTCTTT. Amino acid sequence: CASSRQATVNTEAFF. The rearrangement uses TRBV5-5 and TRBJ1-1; D is possibly TRBD1 (6 bases). Between the trimmed V and J ends, which lost 4 bases and 2 bases, there was a span of 15 bases. Germline CDR1 reads SGHKS; CDR2 reads YYEKEE (reference sequence). CDR3 length: 15 residues. Full variable domain (missing parts from reference TRBV5-5 and TRBJ1-1): DAGVTQSPTHLIKTRGQQVTLRCSPISGHKSVSWYQQVLGQGPQFIFQYYEKEERGRGNFPDRFSARQFPNYSSELNVNALLLGDSALYLCASSRQATVNTEAFFGQGTRLTVV.

This chain uses TRBV20-1 with TRBJ2-1; 9 bases agree with TRBD2. CDR1 DFQATT and CDR2 SNEGSKA come from the germline V gene (reference sequence). The CDR3 spans 15 residues. The V segment lost 3 bases and the J segment 7 bases; nucleotides outside the gene matches: 10. CDR3 sequence: CSASYAREGRNEQFF. The CDR3 region has the DNA TGCAGTGCTAGTTATGCGCGGGAGGGTAGAAATGAGCAGTTCTTC.